These T cell receptor beta chains were read from a single sample in a study of shared clonotypes between healthy human individuals. Assay: immunoSEQ multiplex PCR; the TCRdb copy retains only in-frame clones and omits some. Of a few million clones in the sample, approximately 93% were seen once. Material for sequencing was naive CD4+ T cells from PBMCs. The receptors originated from a man aged 18-30 years in good health. Some clones in this sample may be carry-over from other donors' samples. CDR3s include the opening cysteine and the closing phenylalanine or tryptophan. D genes are given only for firm matches. Clone sizes are given selectively: once, few, many, or a class where the clone is expanded.

NA,TRBJ2-7,TRBV6-6,NA,CASSNPGGIRSYEQYF,TGTGCCAGCAGTAACCCCGGAGGGATTAGGTCTTACGAGCAGTACTTC
NA,TRBJ1-2,TRBV28,NA,CASSLPGGGYTF,TGTGCCAGCAGTTTACCGGGGGGCGGCTACACCTTC
TRBD2,TRBJ2-7,TRBV29-1,once,CSVVVLAGGWTSYEQYF,TGCAGCGTTGTGGTCCTAGCGGGAGGCTGGACCTCCTACGAGCAGTACTTC
NA,TRBJ2-5,TRBV9,once,CASSGPRETQYF,TGTGCCAGCAGCGGCCCCAGGGAGACCCAGTACTTC
NA,TRBJ2-5,TRBV7-3,NA,CASSLTLPHMRYQETQYF,TGTGCCAGCAGCTTAACCCTACCCCACATGAGGTACCAAGAGACCCAGTACTTC
NA,TRBJ2-1,TRBV13,NA,CASSLLMGEQFF,TGTGCCAGCAGCTTATTGATGGGTGAGCAGTTCTTC
NA,TRBJ1-1,TRBV6-4,NA,CASSTPLLRANTEAFF,TGTGCCAGCAGTACACCCCTCCTGCGGGCGAACACTGAAGCTTTCTTT
NA,TRBJ1-4,TRBV9,NA,CASSPSGDRTEKLFF,TGTGCCAGCAGCCCAAGTGGAGACAGGACTGAAAAACTGTTTTTT
NA,TRBJ1-5,TRBV28,once,CASRRQSNQPQHF,TGTGCCAGCAGGCGCCAAAGTAATCAGCCCCAGCATTTT
NA,TRBJ1-4,TRBV6-1,NA,CASSEGSGREKLFF,TGTGCCAGCAGTGAAGGGTCAGGGCGGGAAAAACTGTTTTTT
TRBD2,TRBJ2-4,TRBV29-1,NA,CSVEDPKREGPKNIQYF,TGCAGCGTTGAAGATCCAAAGCGGGAGGGCCCCAAAAACATTCAGTACTTC
TRBD2,TRBJ2-1,TRBV28,NA,CASSPGSSGRRNEQFF,TGTGCCAGCAGTCCCGGATCTAGCGGGAGAAGAAATGAGCAGTTCTTC
NA,TRBJ2-2,TRBV29-1,NA,CSVGQAMNTGELFF,TGCAGCGTTGGACAGGCTATGAACACCGGGGAGCTGTTTTTT
NA,TRBJ1-1,TRBV11-3,NA,CASSLKPGKGGTEAFF,TGTGCCAGCAGCTTAAAGCCAGGAAAAGGGGGTACTGAAGCTTTCTTT
NA,TRBJ2-2,TRBV5-4,NA,CASSENTGELFF,TGTGCCAGCAGCGAGAACACCGGGGAGCTGTTTTTT
NA,TRBJ1-1,TRBV6-6,NA,CASSPDSNTEAFF,TGTGCCAGCAGCCCTGACTCAAACACTGAAGCTTTCTTT
NA,TRBJ1-4,TRBV15,NA,CATSRARGTNEKLFF,TGTGCCACCAGCAGAGCGCGGGGGACTAATGAAAAACTGTTTTTT
NA,TRBJ1-2,TRBV6-5,NA,CASKSSNYGYTF,TGTGCCAGCAAGTCCAGCAACTATGGCTACACCTTC
NA,TRBJ2-7,TRBV9,NA,CASSPGHRDNEQYF,TGTGCCAGCAGCCCCGGCCACCGGGATAACGAGCAGTACTTC